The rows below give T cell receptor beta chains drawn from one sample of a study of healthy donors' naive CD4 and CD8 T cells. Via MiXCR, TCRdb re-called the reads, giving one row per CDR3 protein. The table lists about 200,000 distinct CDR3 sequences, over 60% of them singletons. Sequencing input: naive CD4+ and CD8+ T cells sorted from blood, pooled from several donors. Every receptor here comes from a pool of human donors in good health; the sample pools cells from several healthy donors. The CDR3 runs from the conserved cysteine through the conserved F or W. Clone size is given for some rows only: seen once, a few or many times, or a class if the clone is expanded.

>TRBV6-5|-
CRRGDGYTF
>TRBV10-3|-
CAISGGGTEQFF
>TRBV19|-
CASTSGTGLSPLHF
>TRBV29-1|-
CSVAAEVYGYTF
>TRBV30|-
CAWTRAGSNQPQHF
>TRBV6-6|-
CASPNSHEAFF
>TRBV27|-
CASSWTGDSYEQYF
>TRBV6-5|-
CASSYKEGWGYTF
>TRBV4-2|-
CASSQAWETAPQPQHF
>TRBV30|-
CAWIVYSNTEAFF
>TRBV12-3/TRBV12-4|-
CASRNDRSYGYTF
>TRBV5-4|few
CASSSPMISGTEAFF
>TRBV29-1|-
CSVEGPLDRNQETQYF
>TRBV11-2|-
CASSLDSLRLNGYNEQFF
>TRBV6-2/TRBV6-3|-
CASSYTQETQYF
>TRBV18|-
CASGSRDREFYEQYF
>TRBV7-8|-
CASSFLSGASYEQYF
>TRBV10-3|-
CAIMGTRNTEAFF
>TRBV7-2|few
CASSSFGQGNSNQPQHF
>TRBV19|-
CASSIVRGSAYNEQFF
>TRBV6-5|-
CASSYSSTGYQETQYF
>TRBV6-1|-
CASSVSGEAEAFF
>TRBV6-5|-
CASTRSSRGSYNEQFF
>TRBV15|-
CATSASYTDTQYF
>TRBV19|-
CASSTALEETQYF
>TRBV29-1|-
CSVKSTRLAGGGNEQFF
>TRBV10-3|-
CAISQGSGIRAQYF
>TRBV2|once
CASSELGRDEQYF
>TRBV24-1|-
CATSDQGEPLHF
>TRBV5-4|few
CASSLEAGGSYEQYF
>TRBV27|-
CASSSGLAGYNEQFF
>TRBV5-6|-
CASSSPGQGPYEQYF
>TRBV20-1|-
CSARLAGTLYNEQFF
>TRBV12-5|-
CASGLARQGAETQYF
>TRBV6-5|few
CASKRELGNEQFF
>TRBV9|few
CASSETDRDLTF
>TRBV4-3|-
CASSQFLGSVNQPQHF
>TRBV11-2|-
CASSGPGTGVNEQYF
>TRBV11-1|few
CASSPDLRELGQPQHF
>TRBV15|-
CATSRGQKLSTNTGELFF
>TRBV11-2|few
CASSLDFTDTQYF
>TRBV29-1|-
CTDTSPLYEQYF
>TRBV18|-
CASSPSRQGANTEAFF